This TCR beta chain was captured by sequencing in a study of cytomegalovirus exposure and HLA in healthy donors. Looking at the study overall: Around 80 million unique TCR sequences came from HLA-typed donors in an early release.

The germline V gene encodes CDR1 LNHDA and CDR2 SQIVND (reference sequence). The V and J ends lost 4 bases and 4 bases respectively, with 16 bases between them. The CDR3 is 15 amino acids. Healthy bone marrow donors made up the donors. General study points: A prior analysis recorded that most TCR beta V segments were productive about 90% or about 30% of the time. Sequencing likely caused a cluster of highly shared sequence variants.

As regards this clone: The antigen is not known.

This PCR relied on a set of 60 Vbeta primers and 13 Jbeta primers. Sequenced by immunoSEQ multiplex PCR; TCRdb stores in-frame clones only, minus some. This table holds 150,000 to 200,000 clones, roughly 80% found once. This TCR came from a man aged 18 to 29 in good health and CMV-seropositive. The sequencing sample was made of PBMCs. The rearrangement uses TRBV19 and TRBJ1-1, with D unclear. This chain's CDR3 is CASSTARVEGTEAFF. DNA for the CDR3: TGTGCCAGTAGTACGGCAAGGGTGGAGGGCACTGAAGCTTTCTTT. The variable domain in full, with the rest retrieved from reference TRBV19 and TRBJ1-1, is DGGITQSPKYLFRKEGQNVTLSCEQNLNHDAMYWYRQDPGQGLRLIYYSQIVNDFQKGDIAEGYSVSREKKESFPLTVTSAQKNPTAFYLCASSTARVEGTEAFFGQGTRLTVV.